The rows below give T cell receptor beta chains drawn from one sample of a study of cytomegalovirus exposure and HLA in healthy donors. The assay was immunoSEQ multiplex PCR, and TCRdb's table has in-frame clones only and misses some. The sample has 100,000 or so clones; 65% to 75% are singletons. The source material was PBMCs. The receptors here all came from a woman under 30 in good health and CMV-seropositive. Both conserved end residues are part of each CDR3. A D gene is named only where the DNA matches it firmly. For some rows the clone size is stated as once, few or many, or as a class when expanded; others skip it.

j_call d_call v_call clone_size cdr3_nt cdr3_aa
TRBJ2-2 TRBD2 TRBV7-7 few TGTGTTAGCAGCCAACTAGCGGGAGTCTCAAACGGGGAGCTGTTTTTT CVSSQLAGVSNGELFF
TRBJ2-3 . TRBV9 . TGTGCCAGCAGCGTAAGCGGAGGGGTTGGCACAGATACGCAGTATTTT CASSVSGGVGTDTQYF
TRBJ1-5 . TRBV7-2 few TGTGCCAGCAGCTTGTACGGGAATAGCAATCAGCCCCAGCATTTT CASSLYGNSNQPQHF
TRBJ1-1 . TRBV28 few TGTGCCAGCAGTTTATACAGGAACACTGAAGCTTTCTTT CASSLYRNTEAFF
TRBJ2-3 . TRBV6-5 . TGTGCCAGCAGTGTTCACCGGACAGATACGCAGTATTTT CASSVHRTDTQYF
TRBJ2-7 TRBD2 TRBV5-1 . TGCGCCAGCAGCATATCGGGACTAGCGGCCTACGAGCAGTACTTC CASSISGLAAYEQYF
TRBJ1-4 . TRBV10-3 . TGTGCCATCAGTGTGGGGCAAGCAGGGCGCGAAAAACTGTTTTTT CAISVGQAGREKLFF
TRBJ1-4 TRBD1 TRBV7-6 . TGTGCCAGCAGCTTATGGTTCTGGGACAGGGCAGGAGGAAATGAAAAACTGTTTTTT CASSLWFWDRAGGNEKLFF
TRBJ2-3 TRBD2 TRBV10-3 few TGTGCCACCCACCCCCGACTAGCGGGAGGGCCGAGCACAGATACGCAGTATTTT CATHPRLAGGPSTDTQYF
TRBJ2-3 TRBD2 TRBV11-1 . TGTGCCAGCAGCCCTCAGGCTAGCGGGAGGGATACGCAGTATTTT CASSPQASGRDTQYF
TRBJ1-1 TRBD1 TRBV5-4 . TGTGCCAGCAGTTCGTCAGGGGGCCGGACTGAAGCTTTCTTT CASSSSGGRTEAFF
TRBJ2-7 . TRBV2 . TGTGCCAGCAGTCTGGACAGGGAGGGCTCCTACGAGCAGTACTTC CASSLDREGSYEQYF
TRBJ2-5 TRBD1 TRBV7-7 . TGTGCTAGCAGCAACCTTCGACAGGGTCAAGAGACCCAGTACTTC CASSNLRQGQETQYF
TRBJ1-2 . TRBV7-2 . TGTGCCAGCAGCTTAGGGGGCTCGACCCCTGGCTACACCTTC CASSLGGSTPGYTF
TRBJ1-2 . TRBV5-4 . TGTGCCAGCAAACCCGACTTCCGTGACTATGGCTACACCTTC CASKPDFRDYGYTF
TRBJ2-6 . TRBV7-6 . TGTGCCAGCAGCTACCTCGAGGGTAGCGGGGCCAACGTCCTGACTTTC CASSYLEGSGANVLTF
TRBJ1-2 TRBD1 TRBV5-1 . TGCGCCAGCAGAGCGGGGACAGGACTCTATGGCTACACCTTC CASRAGTGLYGYTF
TRBJ2-7 TRBD1 TRBV7-9 . TGTGCCAGCAGCAAGCTAGGACAGGGGAAGAACTACGAGCAGTACTTC CASSKLGQGKNYEQYF